One and the same sample provided the 12 T cell receptor beta chains below, sequenced in a study of blood T cell repertoires in COVID-19. The data were produced by immunoSEQ multiplex PCR, yet TCRdb's version contains in-frame clones alone and is incomplete. The repertoire holds 200,000 or so clones, approximately 84% seen once, with 6.9% in the top ten. Sequencing input: peripheral blood. Receptors were obtained from a human donor with acute or convalescent COVID-19. The donor label of this sample is uncertain.

V is TRBV6-6 and J is TRBJ1-4; D might be TRBD1 (6 bases). From germline, CDR1 is MNHNY and CDR2 SVGAGI (reference sequence). CDR3 length: 15 amino acids. V dropped 0 bases and J dropped 6 bases, with 11 bases sitting between them. CDR3 sequence: CASSYSGGADEKLFF. In DNA form, the CDR3 reads TGTGCCAGCAGTTACTCGGGGGGGGCCGATGAAAAACTGTTTTTT.

Only a few counts were recorded for this clone. The V call is TRBV11-2, the J call TRBJ1-4, with TRBD1 matching over 9 bases. V trimming: 4 bases; J trimming: 2 bases; junction bases outside the gene matches: 5. The length of the CDR3 is 16 residues. Germline CDR1 is SGHAT and CDR2 is FQNNGV. CDR3 DNA: TGTGCCAGCAGCTCCGGGACAGGGAACACTAATGAAAAACTGTTTTTT. It codes for CASSSGTGNTNEKLFF.

The genes are TRBV6-6 and TRBJ1-1; D might be TRBD1 (6 bases). Germline V CDR1 and CDR2: MNHNY, SVGAGI (reference sequence). Trimming stripped 4 bases from V and 7 bases from J, with 13 bases between. This CDR3 comprises 13 residues. The CDR3 here is CASSSPGTREAFF. The CDR3 nucleotides are TGTGCCAGCAGTTCTCCCGGGACACGTGAAGCTTTCTTT.

This chain joins TRBV27 and TRBJ1-3; a possible D gene is TRBD1 (5 bases). Germline lookup yields CDR1 MNHEY and CDR2 SMNVEV (reference sequence). The CDR3 is made up of 14 amino acids. V gave up 4 bases and J gave up 3 bases, with 10 bases separating them. CDR3 protein: CASSSTANGNTIYF. The CDR3 nucleotides read TGTGCCAGCAGTTCGACAGCTAATGGAAACACCATATATTTT.

The chain employs TRBV7-6 and TRBJ1-3; 7 nucleotides match TRBD1. The CDR3 contains 15 residues. Germline CDR1 is SGHVS and CDR2 is FNYEAQ. Trimming at V came to 1 base and at J to 2 bases, leaving 2 bases not matched to a gene. The DNA for the CDR3 is TGTGCCAGCAGCTTAGGACAGGGCCCTGGAAACACCATATATTTT. Translation: CASSLGQGPGNTIYF.

The chain links TRBV6-2 or TRBV6-3 to TRBJ1-5, with 7 bases matching TRBD1. The CDR3 runs 15 residues. V trimming: 3 bases; J trimming: 4 bases; junction bases outside the gene matches: 6. Germline V gene data show CDR1 as MNHEY and CDR2 as SVGEGT. CDR3 nucleotides: TGTGCCAGCAGTTATGACGGGACAGCGAATCAGCCCCAGCATTTT. This codes for CASSYDGTANQPQHF.

In this sample, this clone turned up a few times. The chain couples TRBV5-4 to TRBJ1-1; the D gene is possibly TRBD1 (5 bases). The CDR3 length is 12 residues. Trimming stripped 2 bases from V and 4 bases from J, with 6 bases between. The germline CDR1 and CDR2 sequences are SGHNT and YYREEE (reference sequence). CDR3 DNA: TGTGCCAGCAGCTTCGGGGGCACTGAAGCTTTCTTT. This translates into CASSFGGTEAFF.

This chain uses TRBV19 with TRBJ2-1, with a tentative D call TRBD1 (6 bases). The V and J ends lost 8 bases and 4 bases respectively, with 12 bases between them. This CDR3 is 13 amino acids long. In germline, CDR1 is LNHDA, CDR2 SQIVND (reference sequence). DNA for the CDR3: TGTGCCAGTCAAAGAGACAGGTACAATGAGCAGTTCTTC. It codes for CASQRDRYNEQFF.

This rearrangement joins TRBV7-9 to TRBJ2-1; a weak D match, TRBD2 (6 bases). Trimming removed 2 bases from V and 6 bases from J, with 14 bases in between. This CDR3 contains 15 residues. The germline CDR1 and CDR2 sequences are SEHNR and FQNEAQ (reference sequence). The CDR3 region is CASSLSSSAFNEQFF. The DNA of the CDR3 is TGTGCCAGCAGCTTAAGTTCTAGCGCCTTCAATGAGCAGTTCTTC.

The chain couples TRBV25-1 to TRBJ2-5; the match to TRBD1 covers 8 bases. J was trimmed by 6 bases and V by 5 bases; bases with no gene match: 11. The CDR3 totals 15 residues. From germline, CDR1 is MGHDK and CDR2 SYGVNS. In DNA form, the CDR3 reads TGTGCCAGCAGTCTCACAGGGGGAATGAGAAAGACCCAGTACTTC. Its protein product is CASSLTGGMRKTQYF.

The chain recombines TRBV3-1 (or the pseudogene TRBV3-2) with TRBJ2-7, with 14 bases lining up with TRBD2. V shed 0 bases and J 5 bases; nucleotides not matched to a gene: 6. Germline V lookup: CDR1 LGHDT, CDR2 YNNKEL (reference sequence). This CDR3 has 17 amino acids. The CDR3 DNA follows: TGTGCCAGCAGCCAAGATCCCGGGACTAGCGGGAGCCACGAGCAGTACTTC. Translating it yields CASSQDPGTSGSHEQYF.

This sequence joins TRBV7-2 and TRBJ2-7, with 7 nucleotides matching TRBD1. With V trimmed by 2 bases and J by 5 bases, 3 bases remained unmatched. Germline V gene data show CDR1 as SGHTA and CDR2 as FQGNSA. This CDR3 has 13 residues. DNA of the CDR3: TGTGCCAGCAGCTTAAGACAGGGCAACGAGCAGTACTTC. Translating it yields CASSLRQGNEQYF.